The 24 T cell receptor beta chains reported below all come from one sample, sequenced in a study of blood T cell repertoires in COVID-19 (dated by TCRdb to about 2020). The library was obtained by the immunoSEQ multiplex PCR assay. This is the immuneACCESS table as TCRdb keeps it, with only in-frame sequences that have V and J called. A part of the clones is gone; compared with another copy, unresolved V genes explain less than half, and the rest is unexplained. The sample profile shows 310,000 or so clones; more than 70% of them were found once. Roughly 6.7% of the sample is held by the ten biggest clonotypes. The specimen sequenced was peripheral blood. All receptors come from a man between 18 and 35 years old who had recovered from COVID-19.

DNA for the CDR3: TGCGCCAGCAGCTCCGGGACTAGCGGCCAAAACTCCTACAATGAGCAGTTCTTC. As protein: CASSSGTSGQNSYNEQFF. The gene calls are TRBV5-1 and TRBJ2-1; 11 nucleotides agree with TRBD2. J gave up 0 bases and V 3 bases, and 8 bases lay outside the gene matches. Germline V gene lookup returns CDR1 SGHRS and CDR2 YFSETQ. The CDR3 spans 18 residues.

This clone was detected only a few times. The gene calls are TRBV7-9 and TRBJ2-5, with 9 positions matching TRBD2. The CDR3 has 17 amino acids. Germline assignment: CDR1 SEHNR and CDR2 FQNEAQ (reference sequence). Trimming at V came to 5 bases and at J to 4 bases, leaving 14 bases not matched to a gene. CDR3 DNA sequence: TGTGCCAGCAGCCCCCGATTTCCGGGACTAGCAGGAGAGACCCAGTACTTC. Its translation is CASSPRFPGLAGETQYF.

The chain combines TRBV6-6 with TRBJ1-4; 8 bases are shared with TRBD1. V lost 4 bases to trimming and J lost 7 bases; unmatched junction nucleotides: 11. Germline V gives CDR1 MNHNY, CDR2 SVGAGI (reference sequence). This CDR3 contains 16 residues. The CDR3 region has the DNA TGTGCCAGCAGTTGGGGCGACAGGGGAGGTATTGAAAAACTGTTTTTT. Protein: CASSWGDRGGIEKLFF.

This rearrangement joins TRBV12-5 to TRBJ2-7; weak D call: TRBD1 (6 bases). Germline V gene sequence: CDR1 LGHNT, CDR2 FRNRAP. Deletions cut 0 bases from V and 2 bases from J, with 20 bases between. The CDR3 is 18 amino acids. DNA for the CDR3: TGTGCTAGTGGTTTGGTACCATTACTCGCAGGGGCGCCCTACGAGCAGTACTTC. It codes for CASGLVPLLAGAPYEQYF.

The chain couples TRBV27 to TRBJ2-3, with TRBD1 matching 10 bases. Germline V gives CDR1 MNHEY, CDR2 SMNVEV (reference sequence). V was clipped by 1 base and J by 2 bases; unmatched bases: 3. The CDR3 contains 16 residues. CDR3 in amino acids: CASSLFGTGATDTQYF. The CDR3 DNA is TGTGCCAGCAGTTTATTTGGGACAGGGGCCACAGATACGCAGTATTTT.

J is TRBJ2-3 and V is TRBV18, with D possibly matching TRBD2 (5 bases). CDR3 length equals 15 residues. Germline values: CDR1 KGHSH, CDR2 LQKENI. Trimming removed 3 bases at V and 2 bases at J, with 12 bases between. The CDR3 spells CASSPGLTLTDTQYF. CDR3 bases: TGTGCCAGCTCACCCGGACTCACTCTCACAGATACGCAGTATTTT.

The chain joins TRBV7-8 to TRBJ2-4; 7 nucleotides align to TRBD2. This CDR3 is 15 amino acids long. Germline CDR1 SGHVS, CDR2 FQNEAQ. J was trimmed by 5 bases and V by 1 base; bases with no gene match: 5. The CDR3 coding sequence is TGTGCCAGCAGCTTAGAAGGGACTACCGAAAACATTCAGTACTTC. This codes for CASSLEGTTENIQYF. The full variable domain, with the rest looked up from reference TRBV7-8 and TRBJ2-4, is GAGVSQSPRYKVAKRGQDVALRCDPISGHVSLFWYQQALGQGPEFLTYFQNEAQLDKSGLPSDRFFAERPEGSVSTLKIQRTQQEDSAVYLCASSLEGTTENIQYFGAGTRLSVL.

The rearrangement links TRBV9 to TRBJ2-6; TRBD1 is a possible D gene (6 bases). There are 20 residues in the CDR3. CDR1 is SGDLS and CDR2 is YYNGEE in the germline V gene. Trimming pared 3 bases from V and 0 bases from J, leaving 22 bases between. CDR3 region: CASSAGGDRRVYSGANVLTF. In nucleotides, the CDR3 is TGTGCCAGCAGCGCCGGAGGAGACAGGCGTGTTTACTCTGGGGCCAACGTCCTGACTTTC.

This clone came up a few times. The chain recombines TRBV12-3 or TRBV12-4 with TRBJ1-1; perhaps TRBD1 as D (5 bases). The CDR3 spans 13 residues. V was cut by 6 bases and J by 6 bases, with 14 bases left in between. CDR3 DNA sequence: TGTGCCAGCAGGCTAGCCGGGACTTCTGAAGCTTTCTTT. Its translation: CASRLAGTSEAFF.

The chain employs TRBV19 and TRBJ1-2; D is perhaps TRBD1 (5 bases). Trimming left V 6 bases short and J 4 bases short, with 15 bases between. This CDR3 contains 14 residues. Per germline, CDR1 LNHDA and CDR2 SQIVND (reference sequence). The CDR3 nucleotides read TGTGCCAGTAGCGCCGGGGGAGCCGGCTATGGCTACACCTTC. Translated: CASSAGGAGYGYTF.

V usage is TRBV6-1 and J usage is TRBJ1-5, with a possible D match to TRBD1 (5 bases). V lost 3 bases to trimming and J lost 0 bases, with 6 bases between them. Germline CDR1 MNHNS, CDR2 SASEGT. This CDR3 contains 14 residues. As DNA, the CDR3 is TGTGCCAGCAGTGACGGGGGTAGCAATCAGCCCCAGCATTTT. Amino acid sequence: CASSDGGSNQPQHF.

The chain combines TRBV4-3 with TRBJ1-2; TRBD1 agrees at 9 bases. The CDR3 is 16 residues long. Looked up from germline, CDR1 is LGHNA and CDR2 is YSLEER. The trim removed 0 bases at V and 2 bases at J, leaving 4 bases unmatched. CDR3 DNA sequence: TGCGCCAGCAGCCAAGATGAGACAGGGGGAAACTATGGCTACACCTTC. It yields the protein CASSQDETGGNYGYTF.

This clone appeared once. V is TRBV9 and J is TRBJ2-2, with TRBD2 matching 9 bases. Looked up from germline, CDR1 is SGDLS and CDR2 is YYNGEE. V was clipped by 4 bases and J by 0 bases; unmatched bases: 7. The CDR3 is 17 residues long. CDR3 DNA: TGTGCCAGCAGCCTCACCGTAGCGGGGGCGAACACCGGGGAGCTGTTTTTT. Translation: CASSLTVAGANTGELFF. Looking up the rest from reference TRBV9 and TRBJ2-2 gives the full variable domain: DSGVTQTPKHLITATGQRVTLRCSPRSGDLSVYWYQQSLDQGLQFLIQYYNGEERAKGNILERFSAQQFPDLHSELNLSSLELGDSALYFCASSLTVAGANTGELFFGEGSRLTVL.

The chain uses TRBV6-2 or TRBV6-3 and TRBJ1-1; 7 bases agree with TRBD1. V lost 5 bases and J lost 11; bases outside the gene matches: 5. From germline, CDR1 is MNHEY and CDR2 SVGEGT. CDR3 length: 11 amino acids. The CDR3 DNA sequence: TGTGCCAGCAGTGCACAGGGGACGGCTTTCTTT. It codes for CASSAQGTAFF.

The chain has TRBV6-5 and TRBJ2-5, with 7 nucleotides matching TRBD1. V gave up 6 bases and J gave up 5 bases; unmatched junction bases: 9. This CDR3 spans 14 amino acids. Looked up from germline, CDR1 is MNHEY and CDR2 is SVGAGI. The CDR3 DNA reads as TGTGCCAGCAGCACCTCAGGGGGTTGGGAGACCCAGTACTTC. Translated: CASSTSGGWETQYF.

The V gene is TRBV11-2, the J gene TRBJ2-7; D is uncertain. There are 15 residues in the CDR3. V was shortened by 1 base and J by 0 bases, with 10 bases between the two germline ends. CDR1 and CDR2 (germline): SGHAT, FQNNGV. The CDR3 coding sequence is TGTGCCAGCAGCTTAGTACCCTACGGCTCCTACGAGCAGTACTTC. This gives the protein CASSLVPYGSYEQYF.

The V call is TRBV27, the J call TRBJ1-6; TRBD1 matches at 10 bases. The CDR3 is made up of 14 amino acids. Trimming took 6 bases from V and 13 from J; bases not matched to a gene: 9. Germline V gene data show CDR1 as MNHEY and CDR2 as SMNVEV (reference sequence). The CDR3 spells CASSPGQGLIPLHF. CDR3 nucleotide sequence: TGTGCCAGCAGCCCGGGACAGGGGCTGATTCCCCTCCACTTT.

DNA for the CDR3: TGTGCCAGCAGCTTTCAGGTCAATGAGCAGTTCTTC. This gives the protein CASSFQVNEQFF. The chain employs TRBV7-4 and TRBJ2-1; D unresolved. CDR3 size: 12 residues. Germline CDR1 and CDR2: SGHVT and SQSDAQ. V was shortened by 3 bases and J by 6 bases, with 6 bases between the two germline ends.

The chain recombines TRBV6-5 with TRBJ1-6, with 7 bases fitting TRBD1. Looked up from germline, CDR1 is MNHEY and CDR2 is SVGAGI. CDR3 size: 15 residues. V lost 2 bases to trimming and J lost 8 bases; unmatched junction nucleotides: 6. The CDR3 DNA reads as TGTGCCAGCAGTTACGCAGGGGGTGTAGATTCACCCCTCCACTTT. Amino acid sequence: CASSYAGGVDSPLHF.

The CDR3 reads CASSYYGSYEQYF. DNA of the CDR3: TGTGCCAGCAGTTACTACGGTTCCTACGAGCAGTACTTC. The V and J genes are TRBV6-6 and TRBJ2-7; D is unresolved. V lost 1 base, J lost 1 base, and 5 bases lay in between. The CDR3 is made up of 13 amino acids. Germline V gene data show CDR1 as MNHNY and CDR2 as SVGAGI (reference sequence).

As for this clone: The same CDR3 also results from other DNA sequences found in this sample. The rearrangement links TRBV2 to TRBJ1-2; tentatively, D is TRBD1 (6 bases). Germline CDR1 is SNHLY and CDR2 is FYNNEI. Trimming left V 4 bases short and J 0 bases short, with 6 bases between. This CDR3 comprises 13 residues. In DNA form, the CDR3 reads TGTGCCAGCAGTGGGACAGCTAACTATGGCTACACCTTC. Amino acids: CASSGTANYGYTF.

The V gene is TRBV7-2, the J gene TRBJ1-5, with TRBD1 matching 10 bases. Trimming took 5 bases from V and 7 from J; bases not matched to a gene: 11. Per germline, CDR1 SGHTA and CDR2 FQGNSA. The CDR3 has 16 residues. The CDR3 region has the DNA TGTGCCAGCAGCCCTACCGGGACAGGGGTAGGACAGCCCCAGCATTTT. Translating it yields CASSPTGTGVGQPQHF.

This chain links TRBV7-2 with TRBJ1-2; TRBD1 agrees at 8 bases. Germline trimming cut 1 base from V and 5 bases from J; bases unmatched to any gene: 6. The CDR3 extends over 15 amino acids. Germline CDR1 SGHTA, CDR2 FQGNSA. CDR3 protein: CASSLGGQGTYGYTF. In DNA form, the CDR3 reads TGTGCCAGCAGCTTAGGTGGACAGGGAACGTATGGCTACACCTTC.

V gene TRBV6-5 combines with J gene TRBJ1-5; no clear D gene. Germline assignment: CDR1 MNHEY and CDR2 SVGAGI. The CDR3 sequence is 13 residues long. Trimming pared 11 bases from V and 2 bases from J, leaving 13 bases between. CDR3 residues: CASQATGNQPQHF. DNA of the CDR3: TGTGCCTCCCAGGCAACAGGCAATCAGCCCCAGCATTTT.